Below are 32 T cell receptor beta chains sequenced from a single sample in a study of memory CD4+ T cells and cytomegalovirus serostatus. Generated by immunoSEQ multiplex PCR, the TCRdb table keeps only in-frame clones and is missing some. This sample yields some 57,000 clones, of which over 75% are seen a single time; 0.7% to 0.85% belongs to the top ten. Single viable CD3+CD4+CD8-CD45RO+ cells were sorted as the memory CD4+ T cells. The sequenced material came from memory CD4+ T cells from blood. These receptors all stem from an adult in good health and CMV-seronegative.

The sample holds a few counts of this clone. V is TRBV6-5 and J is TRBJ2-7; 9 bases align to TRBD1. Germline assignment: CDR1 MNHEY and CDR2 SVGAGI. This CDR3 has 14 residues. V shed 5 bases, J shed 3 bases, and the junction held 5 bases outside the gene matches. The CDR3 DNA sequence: TGTGCCAGCAGTCTACAGGGGGCTAGCTACGAGCAGTACTTC. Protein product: CASSLQGASYEQYF.

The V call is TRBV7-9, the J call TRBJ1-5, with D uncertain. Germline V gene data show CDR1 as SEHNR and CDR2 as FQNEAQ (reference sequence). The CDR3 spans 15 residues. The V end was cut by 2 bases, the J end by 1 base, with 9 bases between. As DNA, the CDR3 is TGTGCCAGCAGCTTAACTGACGGGAGCAATCAGCCCCAGCATTTT. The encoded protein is CASSLTDGSNQPQHF.

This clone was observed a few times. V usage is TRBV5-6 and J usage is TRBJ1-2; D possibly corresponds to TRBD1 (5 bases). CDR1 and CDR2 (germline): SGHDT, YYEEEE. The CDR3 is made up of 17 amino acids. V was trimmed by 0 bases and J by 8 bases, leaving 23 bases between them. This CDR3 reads CASSLVGARDSSAGYTF. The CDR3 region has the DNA TGTGCCAGCAGCTTGGTAGGGGCCAGGGACTCCAGTGCGGGCTACACCTTC.

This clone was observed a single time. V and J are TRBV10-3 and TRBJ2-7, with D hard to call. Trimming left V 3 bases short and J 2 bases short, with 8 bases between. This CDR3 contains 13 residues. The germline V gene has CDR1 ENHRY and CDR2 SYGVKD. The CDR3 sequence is CAISDSDTYEQYF. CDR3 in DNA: TGTGCCATCAGTGATTCAGATACCTACGAGCAGTACTTC.

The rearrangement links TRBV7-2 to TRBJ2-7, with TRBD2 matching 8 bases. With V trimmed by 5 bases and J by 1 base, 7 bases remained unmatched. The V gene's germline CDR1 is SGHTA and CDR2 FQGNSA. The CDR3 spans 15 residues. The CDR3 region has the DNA TGTGCCAGCAGCCGGGGGGGTAGTGGTTCCTACGAGCAGTACTTC. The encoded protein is CASSRGGSGSYEQYF.

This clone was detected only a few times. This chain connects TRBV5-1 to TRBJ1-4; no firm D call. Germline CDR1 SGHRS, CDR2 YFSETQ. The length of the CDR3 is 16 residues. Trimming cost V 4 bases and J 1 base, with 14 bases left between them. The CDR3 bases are TGCGCCAGCAGCCCGTCGGTAACGGGAACTAATGAAAAACTGTTTTTT. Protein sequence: CASSPSVTGTNEKLFF.

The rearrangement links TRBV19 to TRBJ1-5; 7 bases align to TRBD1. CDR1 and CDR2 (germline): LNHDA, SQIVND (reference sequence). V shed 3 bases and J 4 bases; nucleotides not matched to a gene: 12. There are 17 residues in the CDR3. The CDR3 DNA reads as TGTGCCAGTAGTATGTCACCCGGGACAGTGAATAATCAGCCCCAGCATTTT. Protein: CASSMSPGTVNNQPQHF.

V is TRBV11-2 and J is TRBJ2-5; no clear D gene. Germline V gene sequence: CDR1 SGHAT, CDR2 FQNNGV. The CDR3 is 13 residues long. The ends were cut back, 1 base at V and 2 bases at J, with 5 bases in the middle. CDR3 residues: CASSLGPQETQYF. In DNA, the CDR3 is TGTGCCAGCAGCTTAGGGCCACAAGAGACCCAGTACTTC.

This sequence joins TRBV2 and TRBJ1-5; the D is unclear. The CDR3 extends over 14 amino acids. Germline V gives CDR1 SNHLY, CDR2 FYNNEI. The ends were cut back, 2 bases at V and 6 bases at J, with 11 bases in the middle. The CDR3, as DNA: TGTGCCAGCAGTGAATCTGGGTTTCGTCAGCCCCAGCATTTT. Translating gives CASSESGFRQPQHF.

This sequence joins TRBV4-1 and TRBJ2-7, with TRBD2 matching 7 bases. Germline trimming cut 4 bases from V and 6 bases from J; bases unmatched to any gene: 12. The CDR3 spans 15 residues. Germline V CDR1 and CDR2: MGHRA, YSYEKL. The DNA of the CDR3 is TGCGCCAGCAGCCCGCACGGGAGGTACCAAGGCGAGCAGTACTTC. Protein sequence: CASSPHGRYQGEQYF.

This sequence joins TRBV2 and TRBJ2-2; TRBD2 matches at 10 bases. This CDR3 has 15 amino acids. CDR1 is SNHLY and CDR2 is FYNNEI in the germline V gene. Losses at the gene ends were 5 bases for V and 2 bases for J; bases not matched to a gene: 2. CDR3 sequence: CASSLAGGNTGELFF. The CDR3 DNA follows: TGTGCCAGCAGTTTAGCGGGGGGAAACACCGGGGAGCTGTTTTTT. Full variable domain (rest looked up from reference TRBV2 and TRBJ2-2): EPEVTQTPSHQVTQMGQEVILRCVPISNHLYFYWYRQILGQKVEFLVSFYNNEISEKSEIFDDQFSVERPDGSNFTLKIRSTKLEDSAMYFCASSLAGGNTGELFFGEGSRLTVL.

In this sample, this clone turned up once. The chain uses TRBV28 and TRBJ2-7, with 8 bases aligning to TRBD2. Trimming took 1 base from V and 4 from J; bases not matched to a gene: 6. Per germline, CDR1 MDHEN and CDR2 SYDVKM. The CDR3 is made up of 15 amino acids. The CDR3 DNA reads TGTGCCAGCAGTTTATACGGGCTAGCGGGTTACGAGCAGTACTTC. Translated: CASSLYGLAGYEQYF.

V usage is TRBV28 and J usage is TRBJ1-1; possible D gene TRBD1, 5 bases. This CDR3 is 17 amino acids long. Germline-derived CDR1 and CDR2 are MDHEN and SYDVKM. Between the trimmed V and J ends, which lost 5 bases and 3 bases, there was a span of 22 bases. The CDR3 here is CASSPPSWGGGDTEAFF. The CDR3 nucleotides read TGTGCCAGCAGTCCACCTAGCTGGGGCGGGGGGGACACTGAAGCTTTCTTT.

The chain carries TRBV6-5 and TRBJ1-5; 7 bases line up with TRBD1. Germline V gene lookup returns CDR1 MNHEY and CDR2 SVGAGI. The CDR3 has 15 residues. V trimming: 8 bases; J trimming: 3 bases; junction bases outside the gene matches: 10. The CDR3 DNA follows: TGTGCCAGCGGACAGGCAGGGCGAGTCAATCAGCCCCAGCATTTT. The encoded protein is CASGQAGRVNQPQHF.

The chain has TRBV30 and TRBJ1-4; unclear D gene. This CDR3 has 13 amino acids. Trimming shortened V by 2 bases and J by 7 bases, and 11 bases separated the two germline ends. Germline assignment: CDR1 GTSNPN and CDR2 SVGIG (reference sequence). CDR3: CAWSRAVSEKLFF. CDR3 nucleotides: TGTGCCTGGAGTCGAGCAGTGAGTGAAAAACTGTTTTTT.

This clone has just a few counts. The CDR3 DNA sequence: TGTGCCAGCATGGCCGGAGAGGGTCTTTGGGACAGGGGGCTGTTATATGGCACTGAAGCTTTCTTT. Translated, it gives CASMAGEGLWDRGLLYGTEAFF. V and J are TRBV28 and TRBJ1-1; 12 bases match TRBD1. J gave up 4 bases and V 7 bases, and 28 bases lay outside the gene matches. The CDR3 extends over 22 amino acids. Germline loops: CDR1 MDHEN, CDR2 SYDVKM.

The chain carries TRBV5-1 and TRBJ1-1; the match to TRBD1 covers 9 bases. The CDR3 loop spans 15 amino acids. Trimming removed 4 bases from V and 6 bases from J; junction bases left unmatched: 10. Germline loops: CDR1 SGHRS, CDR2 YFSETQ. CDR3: CASSPGQGVFPEAFF. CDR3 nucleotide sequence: TGCGCCAGCAGCCCGGGACAGGGCGTTTTCCCTGAAGCTTTCTTT. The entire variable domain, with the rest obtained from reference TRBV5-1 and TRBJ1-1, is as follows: KAGVTQTPRYLIKTRGQQVTLSCSPISGHRSVSWYQQTPGQGLQFLFEYFSETQRNKGNFPGRFSGRQFSNSRSEMNVSTLELGDSALYLCASSPGQGVFPEAFFGQGTRLTVV.

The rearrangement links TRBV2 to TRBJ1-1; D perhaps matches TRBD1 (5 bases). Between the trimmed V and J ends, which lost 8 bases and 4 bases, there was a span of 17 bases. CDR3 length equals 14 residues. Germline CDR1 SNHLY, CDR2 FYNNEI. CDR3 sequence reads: CASLLEGVLTEAFF. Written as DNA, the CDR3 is TGTGCCAGCCTCCTTGAAGGGGTTCTCACTGAAGCTTTCTTT. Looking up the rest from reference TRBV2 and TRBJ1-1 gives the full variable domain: EPEVTQTPSHQVTQMGQEVILRCVPISNHLYFYWYRQILGQKVEFLVSFYNNEISEKSEIFDDQFSVERPDGSNFTLKIRSTKLEDSAMYFCASLLEGVLTEAFFGQGTRLTVV.

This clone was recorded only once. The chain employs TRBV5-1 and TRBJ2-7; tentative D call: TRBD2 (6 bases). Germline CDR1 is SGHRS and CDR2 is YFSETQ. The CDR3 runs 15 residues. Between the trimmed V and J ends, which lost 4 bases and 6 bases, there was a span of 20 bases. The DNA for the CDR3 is TGCGCCAGCAGCCCGGGTGGCGGGATATCCGGCGAGCAGTACTTC. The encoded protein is CASSPGGGISGEQYF.

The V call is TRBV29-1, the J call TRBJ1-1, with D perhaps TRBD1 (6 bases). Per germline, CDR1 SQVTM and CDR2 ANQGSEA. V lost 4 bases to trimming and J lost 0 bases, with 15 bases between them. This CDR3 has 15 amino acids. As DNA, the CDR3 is TGCAGCGTTGTTCGGACAGCCGATTTGAACACTGAAGCTTTCTTT. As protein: CSVVRTADLNTEAFF. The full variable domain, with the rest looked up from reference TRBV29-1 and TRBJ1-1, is SAVISQKPSRDICQRGTSLTIQCQVDSQVTMMFWYRQQPGQSLTLIATANQGSEATYESGFVIDKFPISRPNLTFSTLTVSNMSPEDSSIYLCSVVRTADLNTEAFFGQGTRLTVV.

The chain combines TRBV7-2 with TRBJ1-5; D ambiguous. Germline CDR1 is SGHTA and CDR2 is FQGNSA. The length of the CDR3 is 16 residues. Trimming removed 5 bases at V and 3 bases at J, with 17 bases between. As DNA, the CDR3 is TGTGCCAGCAGCCCGGAACTGGACGGTTCCAATCAGCCCCAGCATTTT. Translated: CASSPELDGSNQPQHF.

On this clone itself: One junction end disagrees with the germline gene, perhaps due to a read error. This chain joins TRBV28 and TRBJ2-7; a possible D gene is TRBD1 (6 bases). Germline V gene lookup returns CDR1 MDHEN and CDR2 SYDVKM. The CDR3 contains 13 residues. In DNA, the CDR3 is TGTGCCAGCAGTTGGACAGACCTCTACGGGCAGTACTTC. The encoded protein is CASSWTDLYGQYF.

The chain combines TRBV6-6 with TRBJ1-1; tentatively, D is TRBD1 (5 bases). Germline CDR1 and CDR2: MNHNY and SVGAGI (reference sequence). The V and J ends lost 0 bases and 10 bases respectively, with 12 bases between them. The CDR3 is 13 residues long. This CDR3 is CASSYSGQGRAFF. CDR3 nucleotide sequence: TGTGCCAGCAGTTACTCAGGGCAGGGTCGAGCTTTCTTT.

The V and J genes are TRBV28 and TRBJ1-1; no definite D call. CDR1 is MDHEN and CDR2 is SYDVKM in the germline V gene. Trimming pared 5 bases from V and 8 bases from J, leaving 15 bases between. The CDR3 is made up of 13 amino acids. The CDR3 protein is CASSPLRAGEAFF. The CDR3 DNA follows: TGTGCCAGCAGTCCCCTAAGGGCAGGCGAAGCTTTCTTT.

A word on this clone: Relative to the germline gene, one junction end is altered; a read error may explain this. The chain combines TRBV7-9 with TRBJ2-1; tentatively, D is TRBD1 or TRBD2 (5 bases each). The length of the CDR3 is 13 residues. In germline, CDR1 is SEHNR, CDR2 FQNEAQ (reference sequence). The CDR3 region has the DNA TGTGCCAGCAGCTCGACATCGGGGCATTGGGTCCTCTTC. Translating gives CASSSTSGHWVLF.

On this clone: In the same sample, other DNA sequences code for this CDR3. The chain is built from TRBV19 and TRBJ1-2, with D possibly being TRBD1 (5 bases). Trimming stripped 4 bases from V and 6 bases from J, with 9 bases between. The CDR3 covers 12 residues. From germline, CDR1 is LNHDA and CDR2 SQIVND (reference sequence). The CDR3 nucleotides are TGTGCCAGTAGTAGCCGGGGGGATGGCTACACCTTC. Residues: CASSSRGDGYTF.

The CDR3 loop is CATKPGRGGVHTEAFF. The CDR3 DNA reads as TGTGCCACCAAACCCGGGCGGGGGGGTGTACATACTGAAGCTTTCTTT. The chain employs TRBV18 and TRBJ1-1; TRBD1 might be the D (5 bases). Germline V gene data show CDR1 as KGHSH and CDR2 as LQKENI. The CDR3 length is 16 residues. V was pared by 10 bases and J by 5 bases, with 26 bases between.

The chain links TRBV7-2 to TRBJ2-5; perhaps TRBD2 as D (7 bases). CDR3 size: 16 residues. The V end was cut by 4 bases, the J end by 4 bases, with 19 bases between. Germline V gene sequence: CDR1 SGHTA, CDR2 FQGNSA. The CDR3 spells CASSSFPRGGRETQYF. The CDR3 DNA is TGTGCCAGCAGCTCGTTTCCCAGGGGAGGGCGAGAGACCCAGTACTTC.

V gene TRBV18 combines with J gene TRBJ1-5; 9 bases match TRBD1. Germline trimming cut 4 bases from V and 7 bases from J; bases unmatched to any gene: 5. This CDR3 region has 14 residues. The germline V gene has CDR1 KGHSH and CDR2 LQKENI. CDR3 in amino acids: CASSLGQGGQPQHF. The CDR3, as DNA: TGTGCCAGCTCACTGGGACAGGGTGGACAGCCCCAGCATTTT.

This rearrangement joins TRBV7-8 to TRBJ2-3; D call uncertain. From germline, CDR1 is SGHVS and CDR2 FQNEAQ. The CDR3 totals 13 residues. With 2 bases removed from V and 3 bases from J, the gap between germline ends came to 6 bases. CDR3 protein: CASSLLGTDTQYF. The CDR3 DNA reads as TGTGCCAGCAGCTTACTGGGGACAGATACGCAGTATTTT.

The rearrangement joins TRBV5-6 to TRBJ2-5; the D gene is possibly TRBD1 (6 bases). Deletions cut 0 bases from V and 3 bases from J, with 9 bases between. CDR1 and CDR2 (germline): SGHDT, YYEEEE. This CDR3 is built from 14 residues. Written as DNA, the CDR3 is TGTGCCAGCAGCTTGGGACAGGCAGAAGAGACCCAGTACTTC. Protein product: CASSLGQAEETQYF.

CDR3 residues: CASGLLTDYGYTF. In DNA, the CDR3 is TGTGCTAGTGGTTTGCTGACAGACTATGGCTACACCTTC. V usage is TRBV12-5 and J usage is TRBJ1-2, with D possibly matching TRBD1 (5 bases). The CDR3 loop spans 13 amino acids. V was clipped by 2 bases and J by 3 bases, with 7 bases between them. Germline V gene data show CDR1 as LGHNT and CDR2 as FRNRAP.